Sequencing of this T cell receptor beta chain was carried out in a study of neurological immune-mediated disorders (dated by TCRdb to between 2018 and 2021). Broadly, across the study: Among the roughly 34 multiple sclerosis patients, relapsing-remitting MS was present in approximately 31 and secondary progressive MS was present in 3. Of the 68 subjects in the cohort, some 14 were HAM/TSP patients, about 34 were multiple sclerosis patients, and around 20 were healthy controls. Using UMI-based sequencing, the study compared peripheral blood TCR-beta repertoires from patients with HTLV-I-associated myelopathy (HAM/TSP), patients with multiple sclerosis, and healthy controls. Longitudinal samples, technical triplicates and paired sorted CD4+ and CD8+ T-cell subsets, alongside PBMC samples, were included among the roughly 100 TCR-beta libraries.

Reading from cysteine to phenylalanine, the CDR3 counts 15 amino acids. Kept here is only the CDR3 DNA, which spans 45 bases and is read in frame from base 1. The V and J ends are trimmed by 2 bases and 7 bases, leaving 17 bases between them. In the germline V gene, CDR1 corresponds to SNHLY and CDR2 to FYNNEI. On the study overall, not on this receptor specifically: Expanded clones from different subjects shared no identical CDR3 amino acid sequences, which suggests that TCR-beta repertoires were private in all groups. Phylogenetic analysis grouped repertoires from 18 of 34 MS patients into a cluster of related CDR3 sequences, suggesting a possible repertoire-level signature. No association of the MS cluster with clinical or MRI features was observed, and the need for larger cohorts was stated by the authors. TCR clonal expansion was highest in HAM/TSP patients and lowest in MS patients, with MS patients falling below even healthy controls.

The table lists this clonotype with many counts. Which antigen it targets is not known. Base qualities are not recorded, but no much larger clone differs from it by a single base. cDNA was synthesized by template-switch 5'RACE using a primer with a 10-nucleotide random unique molecular identifier that tagged each TCR transcript. Each sequencing run produced over 190 million TCR-beta sequences covering 15-18 subjects. The RNeasy kit was used for extraction of total RNA. The KAPA Real-time Library Amplification kit was used to amplify TCR-beta VDJ regions with primers for the TCR constant region and the 5'RACE anchor. Sample indexes and Illumina adaptors were added in a first PCR, after which library yield was increased in a second PCR. The roughly 650 bp TCR product was size-selected on a 2% E-gel SizeSelection system after Ampure bead purification. Before pooling, libraries had their quality checked on a Bioanalyzer, their concentration measured with Qubit, and their quantity determined with the Kapa Library Quantification kit. An Illumina HiSeq 2500 was used to sequence the libraries paired-end at 2 x 150 bp. To increase sequence diversity, roughly 24-30% phiX was spiked into each library pool. Concerning the study's data processing: The quality-filtered reads were processed with the UMI-based MiGEC pipeline, whose error correction step removed more than 85% of the raw TCR sequences. VDJ genes were aligned to IMGT germline references, and clonotypes were defined by unique CDR3 amino acid sequence plus V-J genes. Clonal expansion, Shannon diversity and CDR3 relatedness were evaluated with VDJtools (CalcPairwiseDistances, ClusterSamples), while phylogenetic trees were built in CLCbio workbench. Using coefficient-of-variation modelling across technical triplicates, the study counted a clone as expanded if it had at least 8 unique UMIs. TCRdb handled the public reads itself, with Q25 trimming in fastp and clone calling in MiXCR, and kept productive beta chains. Here each entry gathers all rows of one CDR3 protein and keeps the most common genes and DNA. TCRdb, not the authors, supplied the V and J calls. In this sample the table shows nearly 60,000 distinct CDR3 sequences, approximately 3.1% of which occur a single time. About 7% of the sample is taken by the ten largest.

Unsorted PBMC libraries were generated from 2 million PBMCs stored in RNAlater at -80 °C until RNA extraction. Multiple sclerosis patients were enrolled in a US clinical protocol under which disease progression was evaluated by magnetic resonance imaging. Peripheral blood was subjected to Ficoll-Hypaque density gradient centrifugation to isolate PBMCs, which were then cryopreserved in liquid nitrogen. The sample consisted of PBMCs. The chain employs TRBV2 and TRBJ1-2; the D gene identity is not certain. The source of this sequence is a woman in her sixties with multiple sclerosis. The CDR3 corresponds to CASSEIPTVQAGYTF. The DNA sequence is TGTGCCAGCAGTGAAATCCCAACAGTTCAGGCTGGCTACACCTTC.